The 30 T cell receptor beta chains below all came from one sample that was sequenced in a study of blood T cell repertoires in COVID-19. Clones were read by immunoSEQ multiplex PCR, and TCRdb kept only the in-frame ones, dropping some. The sample shows more than 45,000 clones, approximately 83% of them seen only once. Sequenced input: peripheral blood. These receptors were obtained from an elderly man with COVID-19, enrolled during active disease.

The chain links TRBV5-5 to TRBJ2-1, with 12 bases identical to TRBD2. This CDR3 spans 15 amino acids. V lost 4 bases and J lost 9; bases outside the gene matches: 8. Germline CDR1 and CDR2: SGHKS and YYEKEE (reference sequence). The CDR3 DNA reads TGTGCCAGCAGCGAAAGGACTAGCGGGGAAAGTGAGCAGTTCTTC. It translates to CASSERTSGESEQFF.

The gene calls are TRBV7-2 and TRBJ1-3; TRBD1 matches 8 bases. The CDR3 has 16 residues. J was trimmed by 4 bases and V by 5 bases; bases with no gene match: 10. CDR1 and CDR2 from the germline V gene are SGHTA and FQGNSA. Here the CDR3 reads CASSAPTGGYGNTIYF. Written as DNA, the CDR3 is TGTGCCAGCAGCGCACCCACAGGGGGGTACGGAAACACCATATATTTT.

The chain uses TRBV30 and TRBJ1-1, with a weak D call TRBD1 (6 bases). V gave up 8 bases and J gave up 7 bases, with 20 bases separating them. This CDR3 comprises 13 residues. The germline CDR1 and CDR2 sequences are GTSNPN and SVGIG (reference sequence). CDR3: CARTLTGSGEAFF. The CDR3 region has the DNA TGTGCCCGGACCCTCACAGGGTCAGGTGAAGCTTTCTTT.

The genes are TRBV6-2 or TRBV6-3 and TRBJ2-2, with D possibly matching TRBD1 (6 bases). This CDR3 has 16 amino acids. Germline V CDR1 and CDR2: MNHEY, SVGEGT. The V end was cut by 4 bases, the J end by 0 bases, with 12 bases between. CDR3 in DNA: TGTGCCAGCAGTTCAAGGACAGCTCCGAACACCGGGGAGCTGTTTTTT. Translating it yields CASSSRTAPNTGELFF.

The rearrangement uses TRBV4-3 and TRBJ1-1; D gene ambiguous. CDR1 and CDR2 from the germline V gene are LGHNA and YSLEER. Trimming pared 5 bases from V and 1 base from J, leaving 8 bases between. The CDR3 is 13 residues long. Here the CDR3 reads CASSLGENTEAFF. CDR3 sequence (DNA): TGCGCCAGCAGCTTAGGAGAGAACACTGAAGCTTTCTTT.

This sequence joins TRBV5-5 and TRBJ2-7; perhaps TRBD1 as D (5 bases). With 0 bases removed from V and 2 bases from J, the gap between germline ends came to 6 bases. The length of the CDR3 is 13 residues. Germline loops: CDR1 SGHKS, CDR2 YYEKEE (reference sequence). This CDR3 reads CASSLGGTYEQYF. The CDR3 region has the DNA TGTGCCAGCAGCTTGGGGGGCACCTACGAGCAGTACTTC.

The chain is built from TRBV18 and TRBJ1-1; D is unresolved. V lost 2 bases, J lost 1 base, and 8 bases lay in between. Per the germline V gene, CDR1 is KGHSH and CDR2 is LQKENI. The CDR3 runs 14 residues. This CDR3 reads CASSPGLSNTEAFF. As DNA, the CDR3 is TGTGCCAGCTCACCAGGACTATCGAACACTGAAGCTTTCTTT.

The chain recombines TRBV19 with TRBJ1-5, with a weak D call TRBD1 (6 bases). The V gene's germline CDR1 is LNHDA and CDR2 SQIVND (reference sequence). This CDR3 spans 14 amino acids. The CDR3: CAATGRLESQPQHF. The CDR3 coding sequence is TGTGCGGCGACAGGCCGGCTCGAGAGTCAGCCCCAGCATTTT.

V gene TRBV6-5 combines with J gene TRBJ1-1; weak D call: TRBD1 (6 bases). The CDR3 extends over 13 amino acids. V was pared by 7 bases and J by 5 bases, with 14 bases between. In germline, CDR1 is MNHEY, CDR2 SVGAGI. In nucleotides, the CDR3 is TGTGCCAGCACGCCCGTACAGGGTACTGAAGCTTTCTTT. Amino acid sequence: CASTPVQGTEAFF.

The chain links TRBV15 to TRBJ2-3; 11 nucleotides line up with TRBD2. The CDR3 totals 15 residues. V gave up 4 bases and J gave up 5 bases; unmatched junction bases: 5. Germline CDR1 is LNHNV and CDR2 is YYDKDF (reference sequence). CDR3 loop: CATSKLAGVGDTQYF. The DNA for the CDR3 is TGTGCCACCAGCAAACTAGCGGGAGTGGGAGATACGCAGTATTTT.

The V and J genes are TRBV5-1 and TRBJ2-7; D is perhaps TRBD2 (5 bases). Trimming pared 0 bases from V and 5 bases from J, leaving 12 bases between. Germline CDR1 and CDR2: SGHRS and YFSETQ. This CDR3 spans 14 amino acids. The CDR3 sequence: CASSLDRLADEQYV. The CDR3 DNA sequence: TGCGCCAGCAGCTTGGACCGCCTAGCAGACGAGCAGTACGTC.

The V gene is TRBV28, the J gene TRBJ2-1; 9 positions match TRBD2. From germline, CDR1 is MDHEN and CDR2 SYDVKM. V was clipped by 1 base and J by 9 bases; unmatched bases: 7. CDR3 size: 15 residues. The CDR3 DNA follows: TGTGCCAGCAGTTTATTCCAGCGGGGGGTTGGTGAGCAGTTCTTC. The encoded protein is CASSLFQRGVGEQFF.

The chain joins TRBV6-2 or TRBV6-3 to TRBJ2-5; D is perhaps TRBD1 (5 bases). This CDR3 spans 16 amino acids. Trimming shortened V by 0 bases and J by 0 bases, and 11 bases separated the two germline ends. CDR1 is MNHEY, CDR2 SVGEGT, per germline. The CDR3 coding sequence is TGTGCCAGCAGTTACTCGATGAGGACAAACCAAGAGACCCAGTACTTC. It codes for CASSYSMRTNQETQYF.

J is TRBJ2-7 and V is TRBV18; a weak D match, TRBD2 (6 bases). This CDR3 region has 14 residues. Trimming stripped 3 bases from V and 2 bases from J, with 11 bases between. Germline CDR1 reads KGHSH; CDR2 reads LQKENI. The CDR3 sequence is CASSPQGGTYEQYF. The CDR3 DNA follows: TGTGCCAGCTCACCGCAAGGAGGGACCTACGAGCAGTACTTC.

DNA of the CDR3: TGTGCCAGCAGCCCTGATTGGGAGGGGACTGAAGCTTTCTTT. Amino acids: CASSPDWEGTEAFF. V usage is TRBV7-2 and J usage is TRBJ1-1; maybe TRBD1 (5 bases). The V end lost 5 bases, the J end lost 5 bases, and 15 bases lay between the germline ends. Germline CDR1 and CDR2: SGHTA and FQGNSA. This CDR3 contains 14 residues.

The chain combines TRBV6-5 with TRBJ1-1; unclear D gene. The germline gives CDR1 MNHEY, CDR2 SVGAGI. V lost 6 bases and J 1 base, leaving 6 bases between the germline ends. The CDR3 has 12 residues. The CDR3: CASSLRNTEAFF. CDR3 sequence (DNA): TGTGCCAGCAGCCTTAGGAACACTGAAGCTTTCTTT.

The chain employs TRBV9 and TRBJ2-5, with D possibly matching TRBD2 (5 bases). Germline CDR1 and CDR2: SGDLS and YYNGEE. Trimming left V 0 bases short and J 2 bases short, with 14 bases between. This CDR3 region has 16 residues. This chain's CDR3 is CASSVESGVGQETQYF. The DNA for the CDR3 is TGTGCCAGCAGCGTAGAGTCCGGGGTGGGGCAAGAGACCCAGTACTTC. The whole variable domain, filled in from reference TRBV9 and TRBJ2-5, reads DSGVTQTPKHLITATGQRVTLRCSPRSGDLSVYWYQQSLDQGLQFLIQYYNGEERAKGNILERFSAQQFPDLHSELNLSSLELGDSALYFCASSVESGVGQETQYFGPGTRLLVL.

The sample holds one count of this clone. The J gene is TRBJ2-5, the V gene TRBV7-6, with a possible D match to TRBD2 (5 bases). This CDR3 region has 16 residues. Germline CDR1 reads SGHVS; CDR2 reads FNYEAQ. Trimming removed 4 bases from V and 5 bases from J, with 20 bases in between. CDR3 sequence reads: CASSSSSGSPRETQYF. DNA of the CDR3: TGTGCCAGCAGCTCTTCCTCGGGGAGCCCAAGGGAGACCCAGTACTTC.

The V and J genes are TRBV28 and TRBJ1-1; maybe TRBD1 (6 bases). The CDR3 runs 14 residues. Germline V CDR1 and CDR2: MDHEN, SYDVKM. V was clipped by 3 bases and J by 5 bases, with 13 bases between them. The CDR3 coding sequence is TGTGCCAGCAGTTTTAACGGGGGGCGGACTGAAGCTTTCTTT. Protein sequence: CASSFNGGRTEAFF.

The chain combines TRBV12-3 or TRBV12-4 with TRBJ1-1; D ambiguous. This CDR3 region has 12 residues. The V end was cut by 2 bases, the J end by 4 bases, with 5 bases between. The CDR3 DNA reads TGTGCCAGCAGTTTACCCCTCACTGAAGCTTTCTTT. Translated, it gives CASSLPLTEAFF.

This chain uses TRBV18 with TRBJ2-2, with TRBD1 matching 7 bases. This CDR3 has 15 amino acids. Trimming at V came to 4 bases and at J to 6 bases, leaving 8 bases not matched to a gene. CDR1 is KGHSH, CDR2 LQKENI, per germline. Written as DNA, the CDR3 is TGTGCCAGCTCACTACGACAGGGTACGTCCGGGGAGCTGTTTTTT. This sequence encodes CASSLRQGTSGELFF.

The chain carries TRBV5-4 and TRBJ1-3; TRBD1 matches at 8 bases. This CDR3 is 16 amino acids long. Germline CDR1 SGHNT, CDR2 YYREEE (reference sequence). The V and J ends lost 4 bases and 0 bases, in that order; junction bases with no gene match: 6. CDR3 region: CASSPDRALSGNTIYF. The CDR3 DNA follows: TGTGCCAGCAGCCCGGACAGGGCCCTCTCTGGAAACACCATATATTTT. Combining the CDR3 with reference TRBV5-4 and TRBJ1-3 gives the whole variable domain ETGVTQSPTHLIKTRGQQVTLRCSSQSGHNTVSWYQQALGQGPQFIFQYYREEENGRGNFPPRFSGLQFPNYSSELNVNALELDDSALYLCASSPDRALSGNTIYFGEGSWLTVV.

Details on this clone: The sample contains more than one DNA sequence encoding this CDR3. This chain uses TRBV7-2 with TRBJ2-7, with 9 bases that match TRBD1. The CDR3 runs 13 residues. V lost 5 bases, J lost 7 bases, and 6 bases stayed unmatched. In germline, CDR1 is SGHTA, CDR2 FQGNSA. DNA of the CDR3: TGTGCCAGCAGCCCAGGGACAGGGCGGGAGCAGTACTTC. It specifies CASSPGTGREQYF.

As regards this clone: The conserved phenylalanine or tryptophan is not found at the CDR3 terminus, so this likely reflects a read error. J is TRBJ1-1 and V is TRBV10-3, with D hard to call. The germline gives CDR1 ENHRY, CDR2 SYGVKD. V was trimmed by 5 bases and J by 5 bases, leaving 9 bases between them. This CDR3 spans 12 amino acids. The CDR3 loop reads CAISQVGTEAFL. CDR3 nucleotide sequence: TGTGCCATCAGTCAGGTGGGGACTGAAGCTTTCCTT.

The rearrangement uses TRBV6-5 and TRBJ2-3; 13 nucleotides line up with TRBD2. The germline gives CDR1 MNHEY, CDR2 SVGAGI. J lost 7 bases, V lost 6 bases, and 7 bases had no gene match. The CDR3 is made up of 15 amino acids. CDR3 amino acids: CASRTGLAGTYTQYF. DNA for the CDR3: TGTGCCAGCAGGACGGGACTAGCGGGGACCTATACGCAGTATTTT.

The J gene is TRBJ2-6, the V gene TRBV7-6; D perhaps matches TRBD1 (6 bases). The CDR3 has 16 residues. Germline loops: CDR1 SGHVS, CDR2 FNYEAQ. Trimming shortened V by 2 bases and J by 4 bases, and 12 bases separated the two germline ends. This chain's CDR3 is CASSLRNRDGANVLTF. CDR3 DNA: TGTGCCAGCAGCTTACGTAACAGGGACGGGGCCAACGTCCTGACTTTC.

The CDR3 loop reads CASSPGDTQYF. The CDR3 DNA is TGTGCCAGCAGCCCGGGGGATACGCAGTATTTT. The rearrangement links TRBV6-6 to TRBJ2-3, with a tentative D call TRBD2 (5 bases). Germline values: CDR1 MNHNY, CDR2 SVGAGI (reference sequence). The CDR3 is made up of 11 amino acids. V dropped 6 bases and J dropped 6 bases, with 7 bases sitting between them.

This chain links TRBV19 with TRBJ1-1, with 8 bases lining up with TRBD1. CDR3 length equals 19 residues. The V segment lost 5 bases and the J segment 0 bases; nucleotides outside the gene matches: 17. Per germline, CDR1 LNHDA and CDR2 SQIVND (reference sequence). The CDR3 sequence is CASSLLRTGIPPLNTEAFF. The CDR3 bases are TGTGCCAGTAGTCTACTCAGGACAGGGATCCCCCCGCTGAACACTGAAGCTTTCTTT.

This clone was recorded only once. The V gene is TRBV27, the J gene TRBJ2-1, with D possibly TRBD2 on 6 matching bases. Trimming took 3 bases from V and 6 from J, leaving 15 bases between them. Germline V gene data show CDR1 as MNHEY and CDR2 as SMNVEV (reference sequence). CDR3 length equals 15 residues. The CDR3 DNA sequence: TGTGCCAGCAGTTTGCTGGAGGGAGCCAGCAATGAGCAGTTCTTC. Translating it yields CASSLLEGASNEQFF.

This clone has just a few counts. V and J are TRBV13 and TRBJ2-3; D may be TRBD1 (6 bases). The V end lost 3 bases, the J end lost 0 bases, and 7 bases lay between the germline ends. Germline-derived CDR1 and CDR2 are PRHDT and FYEKMQ (reference sequence). The CDR3 length is 14 residues. The CDR3 DNA reads TGTGCCAGCAGCTTGGGGGCTAGCACAGATACGCAGTATTTT. It encodes CASSLGASTDTQYF.